This TCR beta chain was found in a study of T-cell memory formation after mild COVID-19. Study results and caveats: Some SARS-CoV-2-responding clones were already detected in memory before infection. Shrinking CD4+ clones resided mostly in CM and EM, and CD8+ ones in EMRA. For second-wave clones that peaked at day 37, SARS-CoV-2 specificity went unverified.

Concerning this clonotype itself: The target antigen is unknown.

After 5'RACE with constant-segment primers, TCR alpha and TCR beta cDNA libraries carrying sample barcodes and UMIs were obtained. Each CDR3 protein is one row after TCRdb ran MiXCR on the 5' RACE reads. The sample contains over 400,000 distinct CDR3 sequences, roughly a quarter of which appear only once. The source material was PBMCs or a T cell subset sorted from them (not recorded which). The source is an adult woman who had mild COVID-19 (a few samples of this study predate the infection). Cell type and time point are not known.

CDR3 sequence (DNA): TGTGCCAGCAGTCCTTGGACTAGCGAGTACAATGAGCAGTTCTTC. It translates to CASSPWTSEYNEQFF. The J gene is TRBJ2-1, the V gene TRBV27; the match to TRBD2 covers 9 bases. The CDR3 contains 15 residues. V lost 5 bases to trimming and J lost 4 bases; unmatched junction nucleotides: 6. Germline values: CDR1 MNHEY, CDR2 SMNVEV (reference sequence).